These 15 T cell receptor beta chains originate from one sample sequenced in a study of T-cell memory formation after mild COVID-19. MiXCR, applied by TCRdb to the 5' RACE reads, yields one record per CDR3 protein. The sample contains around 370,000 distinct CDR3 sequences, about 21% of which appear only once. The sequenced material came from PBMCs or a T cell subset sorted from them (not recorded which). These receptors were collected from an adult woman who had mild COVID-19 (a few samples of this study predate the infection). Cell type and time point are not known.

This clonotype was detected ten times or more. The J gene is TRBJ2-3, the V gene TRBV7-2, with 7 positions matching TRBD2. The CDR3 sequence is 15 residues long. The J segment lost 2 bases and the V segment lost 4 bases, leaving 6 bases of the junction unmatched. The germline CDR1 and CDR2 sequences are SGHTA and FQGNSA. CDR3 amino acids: CASSYSGTNTDTQYF. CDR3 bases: TGTGCCAGCAGCTACTCCGGGACTAACACAGATACGCAGTATTTT.

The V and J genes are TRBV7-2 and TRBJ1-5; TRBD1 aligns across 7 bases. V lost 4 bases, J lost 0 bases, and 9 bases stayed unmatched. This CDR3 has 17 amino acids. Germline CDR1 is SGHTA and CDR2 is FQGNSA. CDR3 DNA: TGTGCCAGCAGCTATCGCGGGGGGACAGCTAGCAATCAGCCCCAGCATTTT. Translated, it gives CASSYRGGTASNQPQHF.

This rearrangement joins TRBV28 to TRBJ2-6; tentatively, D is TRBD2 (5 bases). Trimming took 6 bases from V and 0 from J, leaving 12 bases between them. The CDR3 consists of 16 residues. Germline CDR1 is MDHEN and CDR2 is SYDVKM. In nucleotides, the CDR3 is TGTGCCAGCAGACCAGTCGGGGTCTCTGGGGCCAACGTCCTGACTTTC. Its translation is CASRPVGVSGANVLTF.

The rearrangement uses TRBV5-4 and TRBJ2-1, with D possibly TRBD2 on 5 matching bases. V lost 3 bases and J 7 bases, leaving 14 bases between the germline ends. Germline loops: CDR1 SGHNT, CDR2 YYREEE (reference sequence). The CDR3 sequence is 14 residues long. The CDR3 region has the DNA TGTGCCAGCAGCTCATACCTGAGGGTGAATGAGCAGTTCTTC. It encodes CASSSYLRVNEQFF.

The chain's CDR3 is CSAKDDSMNTEAFF. The CDR3 nucleotides are TGCAGTGCTAAGGACGACTCCATGAACACTGAAGCTTTCTTT. The chain combines TRBV20-1 with TRBJ1-1; D is unclear. Trimming pared 4 bases from V and 0 bases from J, leaving 12 bases between. The CDR3 is 14 residues long. Germline CDR1 DFQATT, CDR2 SNEGSKA (reference sequence).

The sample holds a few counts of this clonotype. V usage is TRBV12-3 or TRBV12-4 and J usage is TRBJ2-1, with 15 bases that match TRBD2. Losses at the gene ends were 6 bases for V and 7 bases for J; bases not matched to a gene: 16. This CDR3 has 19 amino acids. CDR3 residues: CASSYRTSGRDSRRNEQFF. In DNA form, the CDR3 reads TGTGCCAGCAGCTACAGGACTAGCGGGAGGGACAGTAGAAGAAATGAGCAGTTCTTC.

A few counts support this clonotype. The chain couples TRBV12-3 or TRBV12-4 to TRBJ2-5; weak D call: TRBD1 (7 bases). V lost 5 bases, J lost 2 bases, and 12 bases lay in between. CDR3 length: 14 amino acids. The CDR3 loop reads CASSLGGQQETQYF. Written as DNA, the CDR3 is TGTGCCAGCAGTCTCGGGGGACAGCAAGAGACCCAGTACTTC.

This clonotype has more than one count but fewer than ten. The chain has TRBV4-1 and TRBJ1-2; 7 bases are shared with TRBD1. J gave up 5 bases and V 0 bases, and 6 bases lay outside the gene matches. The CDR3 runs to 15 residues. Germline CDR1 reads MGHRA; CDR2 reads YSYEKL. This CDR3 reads CASSQEVGQVYGYTF. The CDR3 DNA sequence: TGCGCCAGCAGCCAAGAAGTAGGACAGGTTTATGGCTACACCTTC.

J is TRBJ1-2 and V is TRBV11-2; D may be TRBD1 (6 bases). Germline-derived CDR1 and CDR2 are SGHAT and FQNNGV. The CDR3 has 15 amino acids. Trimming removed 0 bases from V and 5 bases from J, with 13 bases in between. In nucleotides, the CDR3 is TGTGCCAGCAGCTTAGATTGGGGGCAGGGTTATGGCTACACCTTC. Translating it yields CASSLDWGQGYGYTF.

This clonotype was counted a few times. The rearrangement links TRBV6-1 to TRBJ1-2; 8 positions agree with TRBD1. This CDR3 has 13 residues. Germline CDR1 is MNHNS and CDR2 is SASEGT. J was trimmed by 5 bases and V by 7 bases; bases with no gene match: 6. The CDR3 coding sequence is TGTGCCAGCAAACCCAGACAGGGGTATGGCTACACCTTC. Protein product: CASKPRQGYGYTF.

The CDR3 nucleotides are TGTGCCAGCGGAGCAGGGGGTATCACCGGGGAGCTGTTTTTT. It translates to CASGAGGITGELFF. The chain employs TRBV9 and TRBJ2-2, with 7 bases identical to TRBD1. Germline V gives CDR1 SGDLS, CDR2 YYNGEE. The CDR3 runs to 14 residues. V gave up 7 bases and J gave up 4 bases; unmatched junction bases: 7.

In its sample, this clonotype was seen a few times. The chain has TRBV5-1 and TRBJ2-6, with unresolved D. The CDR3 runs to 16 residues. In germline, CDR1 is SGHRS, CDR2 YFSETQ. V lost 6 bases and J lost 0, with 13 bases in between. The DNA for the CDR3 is TGCGCCAGCAACCCCCTCACCGGCTCTGGGGCCAACGTCCTGACTTTC. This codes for CASNPLTGSGANVLTF. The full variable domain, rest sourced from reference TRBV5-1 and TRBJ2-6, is KAGVTQTPRYLIKTRGQQVTLSCSPISGHRSVSWYQQTPGQGLQFLFEYFSETQRNKGNFPGRFSGRQFSNSRSEMNVSTLELGDSALYLCASNPLTGSGANVLTFGAGSRLTVL.

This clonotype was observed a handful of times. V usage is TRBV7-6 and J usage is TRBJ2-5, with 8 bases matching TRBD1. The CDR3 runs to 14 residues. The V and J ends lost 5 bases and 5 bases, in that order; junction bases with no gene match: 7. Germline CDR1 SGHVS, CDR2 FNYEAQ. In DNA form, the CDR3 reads TGTGCCAGCAGCCCGATGACAGGGGAGGAGACCCAGTACTTC. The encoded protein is CASSPMTGEETQYF.

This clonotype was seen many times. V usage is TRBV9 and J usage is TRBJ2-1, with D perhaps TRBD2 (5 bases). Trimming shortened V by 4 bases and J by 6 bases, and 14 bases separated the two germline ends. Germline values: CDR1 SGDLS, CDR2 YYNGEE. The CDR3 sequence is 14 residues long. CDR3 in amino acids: CASSLSPGSNEQFF. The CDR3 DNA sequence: TGTGCCAGCAGCCTAAGCCCGGGGAGCAATGAGCAGTTCTTC.

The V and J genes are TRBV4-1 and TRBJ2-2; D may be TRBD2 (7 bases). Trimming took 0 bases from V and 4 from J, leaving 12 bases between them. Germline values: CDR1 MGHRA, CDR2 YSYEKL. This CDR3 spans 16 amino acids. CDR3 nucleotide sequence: TGCGCCAGCAGCCAAGATCAGGGGAGGGGCACCGGGGAGCTGTTTTTT. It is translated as CASSQDQGRGTGELFF.